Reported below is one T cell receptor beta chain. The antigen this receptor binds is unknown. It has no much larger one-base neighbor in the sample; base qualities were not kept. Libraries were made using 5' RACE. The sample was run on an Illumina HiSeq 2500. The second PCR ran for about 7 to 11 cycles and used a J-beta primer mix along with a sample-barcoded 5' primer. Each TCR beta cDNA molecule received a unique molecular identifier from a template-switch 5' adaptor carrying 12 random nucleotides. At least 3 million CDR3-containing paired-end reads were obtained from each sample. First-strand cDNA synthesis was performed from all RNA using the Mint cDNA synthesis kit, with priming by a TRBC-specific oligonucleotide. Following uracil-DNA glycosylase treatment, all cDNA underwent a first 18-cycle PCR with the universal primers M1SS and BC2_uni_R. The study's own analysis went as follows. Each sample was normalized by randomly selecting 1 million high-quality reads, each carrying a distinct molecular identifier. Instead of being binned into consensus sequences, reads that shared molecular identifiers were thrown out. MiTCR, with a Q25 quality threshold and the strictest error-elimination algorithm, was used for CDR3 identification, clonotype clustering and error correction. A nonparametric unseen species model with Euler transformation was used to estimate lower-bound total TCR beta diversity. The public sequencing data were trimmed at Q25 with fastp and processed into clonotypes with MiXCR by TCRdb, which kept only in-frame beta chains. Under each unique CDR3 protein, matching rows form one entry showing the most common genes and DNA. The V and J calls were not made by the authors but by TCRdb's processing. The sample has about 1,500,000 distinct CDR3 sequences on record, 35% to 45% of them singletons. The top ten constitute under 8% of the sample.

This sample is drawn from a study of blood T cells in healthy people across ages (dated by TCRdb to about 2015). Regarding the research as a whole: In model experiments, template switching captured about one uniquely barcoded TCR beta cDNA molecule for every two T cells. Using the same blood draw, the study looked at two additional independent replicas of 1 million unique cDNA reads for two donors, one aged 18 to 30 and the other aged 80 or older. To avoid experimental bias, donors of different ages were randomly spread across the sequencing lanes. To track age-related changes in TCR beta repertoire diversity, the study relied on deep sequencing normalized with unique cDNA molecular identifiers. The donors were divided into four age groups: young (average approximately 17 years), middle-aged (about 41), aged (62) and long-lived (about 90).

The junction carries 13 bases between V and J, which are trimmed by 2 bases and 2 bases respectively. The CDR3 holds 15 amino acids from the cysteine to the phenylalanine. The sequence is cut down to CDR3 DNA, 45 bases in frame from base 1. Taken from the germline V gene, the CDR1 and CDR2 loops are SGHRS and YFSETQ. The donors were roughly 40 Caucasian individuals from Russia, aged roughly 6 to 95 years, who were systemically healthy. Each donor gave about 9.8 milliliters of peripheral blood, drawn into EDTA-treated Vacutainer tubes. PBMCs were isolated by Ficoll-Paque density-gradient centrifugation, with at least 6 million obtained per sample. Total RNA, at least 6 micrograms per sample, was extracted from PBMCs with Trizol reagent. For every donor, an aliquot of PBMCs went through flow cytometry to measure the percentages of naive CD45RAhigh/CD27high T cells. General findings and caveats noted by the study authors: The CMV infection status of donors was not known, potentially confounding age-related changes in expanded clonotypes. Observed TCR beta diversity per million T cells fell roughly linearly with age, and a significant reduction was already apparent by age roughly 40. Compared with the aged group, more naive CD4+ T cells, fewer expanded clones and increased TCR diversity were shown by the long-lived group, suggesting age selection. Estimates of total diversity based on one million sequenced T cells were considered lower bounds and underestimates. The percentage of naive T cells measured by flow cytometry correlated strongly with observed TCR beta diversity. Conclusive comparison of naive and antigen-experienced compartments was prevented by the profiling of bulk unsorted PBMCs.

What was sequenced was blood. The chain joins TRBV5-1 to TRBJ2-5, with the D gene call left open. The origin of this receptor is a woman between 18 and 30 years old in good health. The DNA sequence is TGCGCCAGCAGCTTCAGGCGTGTGATTCAAGAGACCCAGTACTTC. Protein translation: CASSFRRVIQETQYF. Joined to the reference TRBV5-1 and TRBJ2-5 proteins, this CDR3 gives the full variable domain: KAGVTQTPRYLIKTRGQQVTLSCSPISGHRSVSWYQQTPGQGLQFLFEYFSETQRNKGNFPGRFSGRQFSNSRSEMNVSTLELGDSALYLCASSFRRVIQETQYFGPGTRLLVL.